This T cell receptor (beta chain) was sequenced during a study of blood T cell repertoires in COVID-19. On the study more broadly: T cells, B-cell-depleted T cells, or PBMCs provided the cDNA or gDNA that served as material.

Sequencing used immunoSEQ multiplex PCR; TCRdb keeps in-frame clones, though not all of them. The data contain 310,000 or so clones, nearly 90% of them singletons. Participants reported their clinical history, and cohort assignment relied on those reports. Germline CDR1 is LNHDA and CDR2 is SQIVND (reference sequence). This CDR3 region has 14 residues. The J segment lost 5 bases and the V segment lost 3 bases, leaving 6 bases of the junction unmatched. Sequenced sample: PBMCs or T cells enriched from blood (not recorded which). The clonotype was recovered from a woman aged 25 to 39 who had recovered from COVID-19. The rearrangement links TRBV19 to TRBJ1-1, with 7 positions matching TRBD1. DNA of the CDR3: TGTGCCAGTAGTATGAGACAGGGAAAAACTGAAGCTTTCTTT. Amino acids: CASSMRQGKTEAFF. Supplemented by reference TRBV19 and TRBJ1-1, the full variable domain reads DGGITQSPKYLFRKEGQNVTLSCEQNLNHDAMYWYRQDPGQGLRLIYYSQIVNDFQKGDIAEGYSVSREKKESFPLTVTSAQKNPTAFYLCASSMRQGKTEAFFGQGTRLTVV.